The 25 T cell receptor beta chains presented below share a single source sample, sequenced in a study of blood T cell repertoires in COVID-19. Here immunoSEQ multiplex PCR was the method, and the copy in TCRdb shows in-frame clones only, minus some. The data show more than 60,000 clones, roughly nine tenths seen once. Input material: peripheral blood. Every receptor here comes from a man aged 50-60 years with active COVID-19.

The gene calls are TRBV6-6 and TRBJ1-4; weak D call: TRBD1 (5 bases). Trimming pared 6 bases from V and 3 bases from J, leaving 11 bases between. The CDR3 contains 14 residues. Germline lookup yields CDR1 MNHNY and CDR2 SVGAGI (reference sequence). In DNA form, the CDR3 reads TGTGCCAGCAGATTGACAGAACCTAATGAAAAACTGTTTTTT. It is translated as CASRLTEPNEKLFF.

This clone turned up a few times. This rearrangement joins TRBV3-1 (or the pseudogene TRBV3-2) to TRBJ2-1; 7 bases line up with TRBD2. CDR3 length equals 17 residues. With 2 bases clipped from V and 12 bases from J, the junction kept 19 bases outside the gene matches. The germline CDR1 and CDR2 sequences are LGHDT and YNNKEL (reference sequence). CDR3 loop: CASSQRPLPPAGYVQFF. The CDR3, as DNA: TGTGCCAGCAGCCAACGCCCCCTCCCTCCAGCGGGGTACGTGCAGTTCTTC.

This clone was seen once. The chain links TRBV18 to TRBJ1-3; 8 bases map to TRBD1. Germline CDR1 and CDR2: KGHSH and LQKENI. CDR3 length equals 14 residues. Losses at the gene ends were 3 bases for V and 6 bases for J; bases not matched to a gene: 4. The CDR3 region is CASSPGQGLNTIYF. CDR3 in DNA: TGTGCCAGCTCACCCGGACAGGGATTAAACACCATATATTTT.

The chain couples TRBV28 to TRBJ1-4; D may be TRBD1 (5 bases). The ends were cut back, 6 bases at V and 10 bases at J, with 12 bases in the middle. This CDR3 region has 12 residues. Germline CDR1 MDHEN, CDR2 SYDVKM. The CDR3, as DNA: TGTGCCAGCAGGACACCGGGGGGAAAACTGTTTTTT. Its translation: CASRTPGGKLFF.

This clone showed up just once. The chain joins TRBV2 to TRBJ2-1; the D gene is possibly TRBD1 (6 bases). Between the trimmed V and J ends, which lost 6 bases and 6 bases, there was a span of 18 bases. Germline assignment: CDR1 SNHLY and CDR2 FYNNEI. This CDR3 spans 15 amino acids. The CDR3: CASRPTGYLANEQFF. The CDR3 nucleotides read TGTGCCAGCAGGCCCACAGGGTATTTGGCCAATGAGCAGTTCTTC. The full variable domain, in which reference TRBV2 and TRBJ2-1 provide the parts outside the CDR3, is EPEVTQTPSHQVTQMGQEVILRCVPISNHLYFYWYRQILGQKVEFLVSFYNNEISEKSEIFDDQFSVERPDGSNFTLKIRSTKLEDSAMYFCASRPTGYLANEQFFGPGTRLTVL.

V is TRBV3-1 (or the pseudogene TRBV3-2) and J is TRBJ2-7; 7 nucleotides line up with TRBD1. The CDR3 is 15 residues long. The germline CDR1 and CDR2 sequences are LGHDT and YNNKEL (reference sequence). Trimming removed 2 bases from V and 5 bases from J; junction bases left unmatched: 9. The CDR3 nucleotides are TGTGCCAGCAGCCAACGACAGGGATCTCCTCACGAGCAGTACTTC. Translation gives CASSQRQGSPHEQYF.

The chain has TRBV5-1 and TRBJ1-3; a weak D match, TRBD1 (5 bases). This CDR3 comprises 15 residues. Germline V gene lookup returns CDR1 SGHRS and CDR2 YFSETQ. The V end lost 0 bases, the J end lost 0 bases, and 7 bases lay between the germline ends. The DNA of the CDR3 is TGCGCCAGCAGCTTGGTACAGGACTCTGGAAACACCATATATTTT. Translating it yields CASSLVQDSGNTIYF.

The chain combines TRBV2 with TRBJ1-4; D is unclear. The V and J ends lost 6 bases and 6 bases respectively, with 11 bases between them. The CDR3 consists of 13 residues. The V gene's germline CDR1 is SNHLY and CDR2 FYNNEI. CDR3 nucleotide sequence: TGTGCCAGCAGCCGAGGGAAGTATGAAAAACTGTTTTTT. Its protein is CASSRGKYEKLFF.

The chain combines TRBV10-1 with TRBJ2-4, with unresolved D. The CDR3 has 14 amino acids. With 8 bases removed from V and 2 bases from J, the gap between germline ends came to 13 bases. Germline-derived CDR1 and CDR2 are WNHNN and SYGVQD (reference sequence). Written as DNA, the CDR3 is TGCGCCAGCGGTAGTCTTAAAACCAAAAACATTCAGTACTTC. This encodes CASGSLKTKNIQYF.

J is TRBJ1-2 and V is TRBV7-8; no definite D call. This CDR3 spans 16 amino acids. V was pared by 4 bases and J by 8 bases, with 23 bases between. CDR1 is SGHVS, CDR2 FQNEAQ, per germline. CDR3 residues: CASSSSGSYGKGGYTF. The CDR3 coding sequence is TGTGCCAGCAGCTCCAGTGGGAGTTATGGAAAAGGGGGCTACACCTTC. The complete variable domain, with remaining parts taken from reference TRBV7-8 and TRBJ1-2, reads GAGVSQSPRYKVAKRGQDVALRCDPISGHVSLFWYQQALGQGPEFLTYFQNEAQLDKSGLPSDRFFAERPEGSVSTLKIQRTQQEDSAVYLCASSSSGSYGKGGYTFGSGTRLTVV.

The J gene is TRBJ2-3, the V gene TRBV20-1, with D maybe TRBD2 (5 bases). V was shortened by 3 bases and J by 4 bases, with 8 bases between the two germline ends. Per germline, CDR1 DFQATT and CDR2 SNEGSKA (reference sequence). This CDR3 is 12 amino acids long. The CDR3 DNA follows: TGCAGTGCTAGTTGGACTTCAGATACGCAGTATTTT. Its translation is CSASWTSDTQYF.

The V call is TRBV5-1, the J call TRBJ2-5, with D possibly being TRBD1 (5 bases). Per germline, CDR1 SGHRS and CDR2 YFSETQ. V was shortened by 2 bases and J by 4 bases, with 6 bases between the two germline ends. CDR3 length: 12 amino acids. The CDR3 protein is CASSFRGETQYF. DNA of the CDR3: TGCGCCAGCAGCTTTAGGGGAGAGACCCAGTACTTC.

The rearrangement links TRBV24-1 to TRBJ2-1; no reliable D call. The germline V gene encodes CDR1 KGHDR and CDR2 SFDVKD. The CDR3 is 14 residues long. The V gene lost 4 bases and the J gene lost 3 bases, with 9 bases spanning the gap. The CDR3 is CATSDSLRYNEQFF. The CDR3, as DNA: TGTGCCACCAGTGACTCCCTCCGCTACAATGAGCAGTTCTTC.

The chain has TRBV7-9 and TRBJ2-7, with 7 nucleotides matching TRBD2. The CDR3 runs 13 residues. Losses at the gene ends were 5 bases for V and 2 bases for J; bases not matched to a gene: 3. Germline V gene lookup returns CDR1 SEHNR and CDR2 FQNEAQ (reference sequence). CDR3 nucleotides: TGTGCCAGCAGCCCCCTAGCGGCCTACGAGCAGTACTTC. Its translation is CASSPLAAYEQYF.

The rearrangement joins TRBV3-1 (or the pseudogene TRBV3-2) to TRBJ2-3; perhaps TRBD1 as D (5 bases). The CDR3 totals 14 residues. Trimming took 2 bases from V and 6 from J, leaving 12 bases between them. Germline V lookup: CDR1 LGHDT, CDR2 YNNKEL (reference sequence). CDR3 nucleotides: TGTGCCAGCAGCCAACAAGGGGCTTTGGATACGCAGTATTTT. It translates to CASSQQGALDTQYF.

The gene calls are TRBV24-1 and TRBJ2-5, with D possibly being TRBD1 (6 bases). The CDR3 covers 17 residues. Trimming removed 3 bases at V and 2 bases at J, with 18 bases between. CDR1 and CDR2 from the germline V gene are KGHDR and SFDVKD. The CDR3 reads CATSDGGRAWGQETQYF. CDR3 in DNA: TGTGCCACCAGTGATGGGGGCAGGGCGTGGGGGCAAGAGACCCAGTACTTC.

The chain has TRBV4-1 and TRBJ2-2; 8 nucleotides line up with TRBD2. V trimming: 0 bases; J trimming: 6 bases; junction bases outside the gene matches: 9. The CDR3 has 17 amino acids. CDR1 is MGHRA, CDR2 YSYEKL, per germline. The CDR3 protein is CASSQDELREGAGELFF. In DNA, the CDR3 is TGCGCCAGCAGCCAAGATGAACTACGGGAGGGGGCCGGGGAGCTGTTTTTT.

V usage is TRBV2 and J usage is TRBJ1-2; 10 nucleotides align to TRBD1. Germline CDR1 SNHLY, CDR2 FYNNEI. The CDR3 has 18 amino acids. J gave up 4 bases and V 6 bases, and 17 bases lay outside the gene matches. The DNA of the CDR3 is TGTGCCAGCAGGACGCCGCGAACCGGGACAGGGGAAACCTATGGCTACACCTTC. It codes for CASRTPRTGTGETYGYTF.

The chain employs TRBV4-3 and TRBJ2-7; the D gene is possibly TRBD1 (5 bases). The CDR3 has 15 amino acids. CDR1 and CDR2 from the germline V gene are LGHNA and YSLEER. Trimming took 5 bases from V and 0 from J, leaving 14 bases between them. The DNA of the CDR3 is TGCGCCAGCAGCAAGCAGGGCCTAGGCTCCTACGAGCAGTACTTC. It encodes CASSKQGLGSYEQYF.

This rearrangement joins TRBV21-1 to TRBJ1-5. TRBV21-1 corresponds to a pseudogene. This CDR3 contains 18 residues. The CDR3 DNA reads as TGTGCCAGCAGCAAAGCGCTGGAGGGGTCTTATAGCAATCAGCCCCAGCATTTT. It encodes CASSKALEGSYSNQPQHF.

CDR3 in DNA: TGTGCCAGCGGAACCGGGACTAGCCCCGCCGAGCAGTACTTC. Protein sequence: CASGTGTSPAEQYF. V is TRBV28 and J is TRBJ2-7, with 9 positions matching TRBD2. The CDR3 is made up of 14 amino acids. CDR1 and CDR2 (germline): MDHEN, SYDVKM. V lost 8 bases to trimming and J lost 6 bases; unmatched junction nucleotides: 11. Combining the CDR3 with reference TRBV28 and TRBJ2-7 gives the whole variable domain DVKVTQSSRYLVKRTGEKVFLECVQDMDHENMFWYRQDPGLGLRLIYFSYDVKMKEKGDIPEGYSVSREKKERFSLILESASTNQTSMYLCASGTGTSPAEQYFGPGTRLTVT.

The chain links TRBV7-9 to TRBJ2-2; the D gene is possibly TRBD2 (5 bases). CDR1 and CDR2 (germline): SEHNR, FQNEAQ (reference sequence). V was trimmed by 4 bases and J by 7 bases, leaving 13 bases between them. There are 14 residues in the CDR3. The CDR3 bases are TGTGCCAGCAGCTCGTCGGGATTTGTCGGGGAGCTGTTTTTT. It yields the protein CASSSSGFVGELFF. The entire variable domain, with the rest obtained from reference TRBV7-9 and TRBJ2-2, is as follows: DTGVSQNPRHKITKRGQNVTFRCDPISEHNRLYWYRQTLGQGPEFLTYFQNEAQLEKSRLLSDRFSAERPKGSFSTLEIQRTEQGDSAMYLCASSSSGFVGELFFGEGSRLTVL.

This clone was counted between two and nine times. This chain uses TRBV10-3 with TRBJ2-1; 16 positions match TRBD2. Germline CDR1 ENHRY, CDR2 SYGVKD. The CDR3 loop spans 16 amino acids. Losses at the gene ends were 6 bases for V and 10 bases for J; bases not matched to a gene: 9. The DNA of the CDR3 is TGTGCCATCAGGCCGGGACTAGCGGGAGGGCCCGACGAGCAGTTCTTC. Translation: CAIRPGLAGGPDEQFF.

The genes are TRBV27 and TRBJ2-7; D ambiguous. The CDR3 runs 13 residues. Germline-derived CDR1 and CDR2 are MNHEY and SMNVEV (reference sequence). V was trimmed by 2 bases and J by 0 bases, leaving 5 bases between them. CDR3: CASSLTASYEQYF. The DNA of the CDR3 is TGTGCCAGCAGTTTAACAGCCTCCTACGAGCAGTACTTC.

This clone has only one observation. The chain employs TRBV4-1 and TRBJ1-4; TRBD1 is a possible D gene (6 bases). This CDR3 has 22 amino acids. V was cut by 0 bases and J by 1 base, with 27 bases left in between. Germline V gene sequence: CDR1 MGHRA, CDR2 YSYEKL. The CDR3 here is CASSQDYLGAANRQKTNEKLFF. For the CDR3, the DNA is TGCGCCAGCAGCCAAGATTATCTGGGGGCGGCCAACCGGCAGAAAACTAATGAAAAACTGTTTTTT.